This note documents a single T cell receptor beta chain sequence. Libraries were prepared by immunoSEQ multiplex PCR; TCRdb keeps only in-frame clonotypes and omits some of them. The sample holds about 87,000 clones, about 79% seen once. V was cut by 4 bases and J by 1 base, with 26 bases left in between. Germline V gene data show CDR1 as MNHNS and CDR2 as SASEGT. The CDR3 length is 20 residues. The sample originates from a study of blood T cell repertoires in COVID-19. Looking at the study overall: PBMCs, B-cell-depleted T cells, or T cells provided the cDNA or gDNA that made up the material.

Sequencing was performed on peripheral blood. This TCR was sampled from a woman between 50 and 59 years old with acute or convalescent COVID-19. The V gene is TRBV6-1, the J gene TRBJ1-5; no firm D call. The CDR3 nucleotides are TGTGCCAGCAGTGTCAGGAATAAAGAAAGACACGACAAAAGCAATCAGCCCCAGCATTTT. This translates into CASSVRNKERHDKSNQPQHF.